The 21 T cell receptor beta chains given below trace back to one sample, sequenced in a study of blood T cell repertoires in COVID-19. Assay: immunoSEQ multiplex PCR; the TCRdb copy retains only in-frame clones and omits some. The sample has about 44,000 clones, roughly 84% seen once. What was sequenced was peripheral blood. All receptors derive from a woman between 65 and 79 years old with acute or convalescent COVID-19.

The chain combines TRBV5-1 with TRBJ1-1; weak D call: TRBD1 (5 bases). This CDR3 has 14 residues. The V gene lost 5 bases and the J gene lost 1 base, with 12 bases spanning the gap. Germline V gene lookup returns CDR1 SGHRS and CDR2 YFSETQ. The CDR3 here is CASRFAQGNTEAFF. Here the CDR3 DNA reads TGCGCCAGCAGGTTTGCCCAGGGGAACACTGAAGCTTTCTTT. Drawing the rest from reference TRBV5-1 and TRBJ1-1, the complete variable domain is KAGVTQTPRYLIKTRGQQVTLSCSPISGHRSVSWYQQTPGQGLQFLFEYFSETQRNKGNFPGRFSGRQFSNSRSEMNVSTLELGDSALYLCASRFAQGNTEAFFGQGTRLTVV.

The rearrangement links TRBV28 to TRBJ1-5; possible D gene TRBD1, 6 bases. The germline V and J ends were trimmed by 4 bases and 3 bases, with 13 bases remaining between them. CDR1 and CDR2 (germline): MDHEN, SYDVKM. CDR3 length: 15 residues. CDR3 bases: TGTGCCAGCAGTTCGGGACAATTTCACAATCAGCCCCAGCATTTT. Translating gives CASSSGQFHNQPQHF. Drawing the rest from reference TRBV28 and TRBJ1-5, the complete variable domain is DVKVTQSSRYLVKRTGEKVFLECVQDMDHENMFWYRQDPGLGLRLIYFSYDVKMKEKGDIPEGYSVSREKKERFSLILESASTNQTSMYLCASSSGQFHNQPQHFGDGTRLSIL.

This chain links TRBV6-5 with TRBJ2-7; D is possibly TRBD2 (6 bases). Per the germline V gene, CDR1 is MNHEY and CDR2 is SVGAGI. Trimming removed 7 bases at V and 2 bases at J, with 15 bases between. This CDR3 is 14 amino acids long. In DNA form, the CDR3 reads TGTGCCAGCAATAGACGGCGGGACGCCTACGAGCAGTACTTC. It yields the protein CASNRRRDAYEQYF.

The V gene is TRBV18, the J gene TRBJ2-1; D possibly corresponds to TRBD2 (6 bases). This CDR3 is 14 amino acids long. The germline gives CDR1 KGHSH, CDR2 LQKENI. V lost 6 bases to trimming and J lost 6 bases, with 15 bases between them. In DNA form, the CDR3 reads TGTGCCAGCTCCTCGCAGGAGCGGGCCAATGAGCAGTTCTTC. Protein: CASSSQERANEQFF.

V is TRBV7-8 and J is TRBJ1-2; 10 bases are a match to TRBD1. V lost 2 bases, J lost 7 bases, and 10 bases stayed unmatched. CDR1 is SGHVS, CDR2 FQNEAQ, per germline. The CDR3 has 16 amino acids. DNA of the CDR3: TGTGCCAGCAGCTTATCTCCGACAGGGGGCGCGGGTGGCTACACCTTC. Translating gives CASSLSPTGGAGGYTF.

This clone was seen a few times. J is TRBJ1-5 and V is TRBV10-3; tentatively, D is TRBD1 (6 bases). Trimming cost V 3 bases and J 1 base, with 13 bases left between them. The CDR3 loop spans 16 amino acids. The germline CDR1 and CDR2 sequences are ENHRY and SYGVKD. The CDR3 loop is CAISDSGVDSNQPQHF. CDR3 DNA: TGTGCCATCAGTGACTCAGGGGTGGACAGCAATCAGCCCCAGCATTTT.

This chain connects TRBV6-4 to TRBJ2-1; 8 nucleotides agree with TRBD2. V shed 4 bases, J shed 7 bases, and the junction held 6 bases outside the gene matches. CDR3 length: 14 amino acids. In germline, CDR1 is MRHNA, CDR2 SNTAGT. The CDR3 here is CASSGVAGSNEQFF. The CDR3 nucleotides are TGTGCCAGCAGTGGGGTAGCGGGAAGTAATGAGCAGTTCTTC.

The CDR3: CASSVHQGIGELFF. CDR3 DNA sequence: TGTGCCAGCAGCGTTCATCAGGGGATCGGGGAGCTGTTTTTT. The rearrangement joins TRBV9 to TRBJ2-2, with D perhaps matching TRBD1 (6 bases). Trimming removed 2 bases from V and 7 bases from J, with 12 bases in between. From germline, CDR1 is SGDLS and CDR2 YYNGEE. This CDR3 is 14 amino acids long.

This chain joins TRBV28 and TRBJ1-2, with 7 bases fitting TRBD1. This CDR3 is 14 amino acids long. Per the germline V gene, CDR1 is MDHEN and CDR2 is SYDVKM. The ends lost 8 bases at V and 0 bases at J; junction bases unmatched: 6. This CDR3 is CASLGTAPNYGYTF. The CDR3, as DNA: TGTGCCAGCCTCGGGACAGCCCCTAACTATGGCTACACCTTC.

The V call is TRBV7-9, the J call TRBJ1-5; tentative D call: TRBD1 (5 bases). This CDR3 is 14 amino acids long. V was clipped by 5 bases and J by 4 bases, with 12 bases between them. Germline assignment: CDR1 SEHNR and CDR2 FQNEAQ (reference sequence). In nucleotides, the CDR3 is TGTGCCAGCAGCCGTACAGACAGTAATCAGCCCCAGCATTTT. This codes for CASSRTDSNQPQHF.

This clone was seen just once. The CDR3, as DNA: TGCGCCAGCAGCATAACTAGCGGGAGCTCCTACGAGCAGTACTTC. It is translated as CASSITSGSSYEQYF. The chain joins TRBV5-1 to TRBJ2-7; 11 bases line up with TRBD2. This CDR3 spans 15 amino acids. With 4 bases clipped from V and 0 bases from J, the junction kept 3 bases outside the gene matches. CDR1 is SGHRS, CDR2 YFSETQ, per germline.

The rearrangement uses TRBV15 and TRBJ1-2; D call uncertain. The CDR3 is 12 residues long. Germline values: CDR1 LNHNV, CDR2 YYDKDF (reference sequence). V was pared by 0 bases and J by 7 bases, with 6 bases between. CDR3 sequence (DNA): TGTGCCACCAGCAGAGATTTCTTTGGCTACACCTTC. It specifies CATSRDFFGYTF.

The genes are TRBV2 and TRBJ1-3; TRBD1 is a possible D gene (5 bases). With 6 bases removed from V and 2 bases from J, the gap between germline ends came to 8 bases. The V gene's germline CDR1 is SNHLY and CDR2 FYNNEI. The length of the CDR3 is 13 residues. Written as DNA, the CDR3 is TGTGCCAGCAGACAGGTACCTGGAAACACCATATATTTT. It yields the protein CASRQVPGNTIYF.

The genes are TRBV27 and TRBJ2-6; 8 bases align to TRBD1. Per the germline V gene, CDR1 is MNHEY and CDR2 is SMNVEV (reference sequence). Losses at the gene ends were 5 bases for V and 0 bases for J; bases not matched to a gene: 3. The CDR3 sequence is 16 residues long. The chain's CDR3 is CASSRQGPSGANVLTF. The CDR3 coding sequence is TGTGCCAGCAGTCGACAGGGGCCCTCTGGGGCCAACGTCCTGACTTTC.

The chain couples TRBV21-1 to TRBJ2-1; the listed D gene, TRBD2, was not tested against the DNA. TRBV21-1 is tagged as a pseudogene. CDR3 length: 17 residues. As DNA, the CDR3 is TGTGCCAGCAGCAAAACTATAACTAGCGGGGTTAAAGGTGAGCAGTTCTTC. The encoded protein is CASSKTITSGVKGEQFF.

The rearrangement links TRBV7-3 to TRBJ2-6, with 11 positions matching TRBD1. CDR1 is SGHTA and CDR2 is FQGTGA in the germline V gene. V lost 5 bases to trimming and J lost 2 bases; unmatched junction nucleotides: 8. The CDR3 has 18 residues. In DNA, the CDR3 is TGTGCCAGCAGCGGACCTGGACAGGGGGCGGCTGGGGCCAACGTCCTGACTTTC. It codes for CASSGPGQGAAGANVLTF.

This chain uses TRBV28 with TRBJ1-5; D not resolved. With 2 bases removed from V and 0 bases from J, the gap between germline ends came to 11 bases. This CDR3 contains 16 residues. Germline V gives CDR1 MDHEN, CDR2 SYDVKM. The CDR3 reads CASSLTRIYSNQPQHF. The CDR3 nucleotides are TGTGCCAGCAGTTTAACCAGAATTTATAGCAATCAGCCCCAGCATTTT.

The chain has TRBV20-1 and TRBJ2-1; D call uncertain. The CDR3 consists of 11 residues. Trimming removed 5 bases at V and 8 bases at J, with 10 bases between. Germline V CDR1 and CDR2: DFQATT, SNEGSKA (reference sequence). The CDR3 DNA follows: TGCAGTGCTCACTCACCTGATGAGCAGTTCTTC. Its protein is CSAHSPDEQFF.

The CDR3, as DNA: TGTGCCAGCAGTTTTGAAGAACCGGGACTAGGGGAGACCCAGTACTTC. As protein: CASSFEEPGLGETQYF. V is TRBV6-5 and J is TRBJ2-5, with 8 nucleotides matching TRBD2. With 4 bases clipped from V and 5 bases from J, the junction kept 12 bases outside the gene matches. CDR1 is MNHEY and CDR2 is SVGAGI in the germline V gene. This CDR3 has 16 amino acids.

This clone is a singleton in its sample. The CDR3 bases are TGCGCCAGCAGTAGGACAGGGCCGAACACCGGGGAGCTGTTTTTT. It yields the protein CASSRTGPNTGELFF. The V gene is TRBV10-1, the J gene TRBJ2-2, with 8 bases fitting TRBD1. The CDR3 contains 15 residues. Germline V gives CDR1 WNHNN, CDR2 SYGVQD (reference sequence). J lost 0 bases, V lost 5 bases, and 2 bases had no gene match.

This chain links TRBV30 with TRBJ2-7, with D possibly being TRBD2 (5 bases). The germline V and J ends were trimmed by 5 bases and 0 bases, with 8 bases remaining between them. The germline V gene has CDR1 GTSNPN and CDR2 SVGIG (reference sequence). CDR3 length equals 12 residues. CDR3 DNA sequence: TGTGCCTGGGACCGGGACTCCTACGAGCAGTACTTC. This codes for CAWDRDSYEQYF.